Included here is one T cell receptor beta chain sequence, with context. As processed by the authors: Amplification of reference gene primers was used by the study to estimate nucleated cell counts. The table came from immunoSEQ multiplex PCR; TCRdb's copy has only in-frame clones and leaves some out. The V and J calls and clone size were taken over from that table, and D and trimming were inferred from the DNA. The sample records about 76,000 clones, around 90% being singletons. This sample was included in a study of blood T cell repertoires in COVID-19. For the study at large: Material from acute and convalescent COVID-19 was sourced from the United States, Italy and Spain. T cells, B-cell-depleted T cells, or PBMCs supplied cDNA or gDNA.

The sequence was obtained from a man aged 25 to 40 with acute or convalescent COVID-19. Specimen: peripheral blood.

CDR3 nucleotide sequence: TGTGCCAGCAGCTTAGTTCGGGGGATCCGTAGCGATGAGCAGTTCTTC. It codes for CASSLVRGIRSDEQFF. V usage is TRBV7-2 and J usage is TRBJ2-1; D perhaps matches TRBD2 (6 bases). Trimming removed 1 base at V and 8 bases at J, with 18 bases between. This CDR3 region has 16 residues. Germline V gene data show CDR1 as SGHTA and CDR2 as FQGNSA.